One sample yielded the 2 T cell receptor beta chains listed below, sequenced in a study of blood T cell repertoires in COVID-19. The data were produced by immunoSEQ multiplex PCR, yet TCRdb's version contains in-frame clones alone and is incomplete. Of more than 80,000 clones listed, 86% are singletons. Sequencing was carried out using peripheral blood. These receptors all come from a man at least 80 years old with acute or convalescent COVID-19.

This clone was observed a few times. The chain combines TRBV7-2 with TRBJ2-5, with D perhaps matching TRBD1 (6 bases). Germline CDR1 is SGHTA and CDR2 is FQGNSA. V was pared by 5 bases and J by 5 bases, with 15 bases between. The CDR3 sequence is 14 residues long. The CDR3 loop reads CASSVRGGSETQYF. In DNA form, the CDR3 reads TGTGCCAGCAGCGTCAGGGGTGGTTCGGAGACCCAGTACTTC.

The V gene is TRBV19, the J gene TRBJ2-1, with D maybe TRBD1 (5 bases). CDR1 is LNHDA and CDR2 is SQIVND in the germline V gene (reference sequence). This CDR3 comprises 14 residues. The V gene lost 10 bases and the J gene lost 1 base, with 14 bases spanning the gap. The CDR3 nucleotides are TGTGCCACCTCTAGGGGTTTTTCCTACAATGAGCAGTTCTTC. Translated, it gives CATSRGFSYNEQFF.